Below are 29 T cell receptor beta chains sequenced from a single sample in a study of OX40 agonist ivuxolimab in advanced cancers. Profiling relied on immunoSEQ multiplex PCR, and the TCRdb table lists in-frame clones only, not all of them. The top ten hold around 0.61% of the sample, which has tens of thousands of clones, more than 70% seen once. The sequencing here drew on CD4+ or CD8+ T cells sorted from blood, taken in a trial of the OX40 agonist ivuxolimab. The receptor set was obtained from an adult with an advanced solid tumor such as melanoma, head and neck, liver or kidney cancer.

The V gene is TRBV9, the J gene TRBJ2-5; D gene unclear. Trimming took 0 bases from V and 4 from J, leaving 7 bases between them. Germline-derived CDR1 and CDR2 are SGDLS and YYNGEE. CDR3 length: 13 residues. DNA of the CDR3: TGTGCCAGCAGCGTAGGGAGCGCAGAGACCCAGTACTTC. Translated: CASSVGSAETQYF.

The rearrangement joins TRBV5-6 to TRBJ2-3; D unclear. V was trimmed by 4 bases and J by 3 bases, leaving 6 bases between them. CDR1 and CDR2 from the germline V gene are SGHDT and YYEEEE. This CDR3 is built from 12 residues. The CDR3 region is CASSPSTDTQYF. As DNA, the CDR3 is TGTGCCAGCAGCCCTAGTACAGATACGCAGTATTTT. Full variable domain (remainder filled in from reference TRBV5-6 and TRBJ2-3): DAGVTQSPTHLIKTRGQQVTLRCSPKSGHDTVSWYQQALGQGPQFIFQYYEEEERQRGNFPDRFSGHQFPNYSSELNVNALLLGDSALYLCASSPSTDTQYFGPGTRLTVL.

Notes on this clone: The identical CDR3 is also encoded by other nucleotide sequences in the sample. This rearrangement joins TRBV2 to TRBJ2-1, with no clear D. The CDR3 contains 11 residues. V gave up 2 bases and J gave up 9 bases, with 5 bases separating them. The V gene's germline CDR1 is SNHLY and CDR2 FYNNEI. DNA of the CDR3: TGTGCCAGCAGTGAACCGGGTGAGCAGTTCTTC. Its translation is CASSEPGEQFF.

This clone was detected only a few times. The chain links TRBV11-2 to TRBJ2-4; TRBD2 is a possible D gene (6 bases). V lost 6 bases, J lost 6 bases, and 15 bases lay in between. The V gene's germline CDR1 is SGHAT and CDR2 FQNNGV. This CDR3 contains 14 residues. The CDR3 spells CASSWNAGRNIQYF. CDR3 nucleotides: TGTGCCAGCAGTTGGAATGCGGGGAGAAACATTCAGTACTTC.

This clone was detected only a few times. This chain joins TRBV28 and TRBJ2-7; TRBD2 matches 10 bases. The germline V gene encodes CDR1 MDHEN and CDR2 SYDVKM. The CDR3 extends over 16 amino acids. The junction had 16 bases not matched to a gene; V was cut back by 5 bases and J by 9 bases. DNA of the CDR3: TGTGCCAGCAGTACTCCCGTAGCGGGAGGCAAAGGGACGCAGTACTTC. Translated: CASSTPVAGGKGTQYF.

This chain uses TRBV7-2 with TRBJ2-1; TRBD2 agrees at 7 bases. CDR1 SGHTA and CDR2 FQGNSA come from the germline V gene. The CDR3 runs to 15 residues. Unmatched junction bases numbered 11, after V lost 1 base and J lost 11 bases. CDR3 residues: CASSLGASGTGKQFF. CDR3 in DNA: TGTGCCAGCAGCTTAGGTGCTAGCGGTACGGGAAAGCAGTTCTTC. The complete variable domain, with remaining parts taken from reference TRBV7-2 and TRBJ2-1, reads GAGVSQSPSNKVTEKGKDVELRCDPISGHTALYWYRQSLGQGLEFLIYFQGNSAPDKSGLPSDRFSAERTGGSVSTLTIQRTQQEDSAVYLCASSLGASGTGKQFFGPGTRLTVL.

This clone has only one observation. Written as DNA, the CDR3 is TGTGCCAGCAGCTTGGGAATAGCGGGAGAAGCAGATACGCAGTATTTT. Translated: CASSLGIAGEADTQYF. This chain connects TRBV5-6 to TRBJ2-3, with 9 bases that match TRBD2. Germline V gene lookup returns CDR1 SGHDT and CDR2 YYEEEE. V shed 0 bases and J 4 bases; nucleotides not matched to a gene: 6. CDR3 length equals 16 residues. Full variable domain (rest looked up from reference TRBV5-6 and TRBJ2-3): DAGVTQSPTHLIKTRGQQVTLRCSPKSGHDTVSWYQQALGQGPQFIFQYYEEEERQRGNFPDRFSGHQFPNYSSELNVNALLLGDSALYLCASSLGIAGEADTQYFGPGTRLTVL.

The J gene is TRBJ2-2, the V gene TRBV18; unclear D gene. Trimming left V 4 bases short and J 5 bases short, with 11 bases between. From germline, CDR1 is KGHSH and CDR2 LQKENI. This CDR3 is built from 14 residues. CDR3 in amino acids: CASSRLRTTGELFF. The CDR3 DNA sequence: TGTGCCAGCTCACGGCTGAGAACGACCGGGGAGCTGTTTTTT.

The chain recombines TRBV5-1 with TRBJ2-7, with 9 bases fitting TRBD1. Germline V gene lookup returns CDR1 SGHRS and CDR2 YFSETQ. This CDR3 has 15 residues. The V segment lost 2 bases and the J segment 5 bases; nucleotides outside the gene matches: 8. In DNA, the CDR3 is TGCGCCAGCAGCTTAGGACAGGGGAGATTTGACGAGCAGTACTTC. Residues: CASSLGQGRFDEQYF. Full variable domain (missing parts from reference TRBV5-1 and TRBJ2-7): KAGVTQTPRYLIKTRGQQVTLSCSPISGHRSVSWYQQTPGQGLQFLFEYFSETQRNKGNFPGRFSGRQFSNSRSEMNVSTLELGDSALYLCASSLGQGRFDEQYFGPGTRLTVT.

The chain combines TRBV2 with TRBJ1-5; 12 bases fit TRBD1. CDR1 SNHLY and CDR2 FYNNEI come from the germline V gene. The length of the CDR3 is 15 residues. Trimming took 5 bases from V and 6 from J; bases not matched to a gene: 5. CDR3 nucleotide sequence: TGTGCCAGCAGTTACCGGGACAGGGGGCTTCAGCCCCAGCATTTT. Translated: CASSYRDRGLQPQHF.

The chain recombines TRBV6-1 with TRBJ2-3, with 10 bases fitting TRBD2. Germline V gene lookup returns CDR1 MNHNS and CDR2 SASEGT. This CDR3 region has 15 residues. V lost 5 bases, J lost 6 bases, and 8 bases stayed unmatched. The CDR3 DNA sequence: TGTGCCAGCAGTATTCCTAGCGGGAGTCTCGATACGCAGTATTTT. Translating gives CASSIPSGSLDTQYF.

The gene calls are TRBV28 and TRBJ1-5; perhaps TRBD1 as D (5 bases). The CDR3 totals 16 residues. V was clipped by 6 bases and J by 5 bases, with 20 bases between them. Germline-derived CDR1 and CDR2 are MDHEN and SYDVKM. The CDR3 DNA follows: TGTGCCAGCAGACCAACCCTTGGGGCCCGGGATCAGCCCCAGCATTTT. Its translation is CASRPTLGARDQPQHF.

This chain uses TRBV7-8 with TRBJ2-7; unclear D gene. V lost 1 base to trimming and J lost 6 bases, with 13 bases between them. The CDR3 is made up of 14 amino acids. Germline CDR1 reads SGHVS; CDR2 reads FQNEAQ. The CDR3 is CASSLEKALGEQYF. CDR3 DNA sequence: TGTGCCAGCAGCTTAGAGAAGGCGCTCGGCGAGCAGTACTTC.

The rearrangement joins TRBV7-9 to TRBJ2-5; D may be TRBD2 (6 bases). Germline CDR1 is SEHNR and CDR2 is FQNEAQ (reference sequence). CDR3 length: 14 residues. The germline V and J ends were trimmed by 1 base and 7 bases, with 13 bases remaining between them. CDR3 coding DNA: TGTGCCAGCAGCTTAGGAGGTGGGCGGGGGACCCAGTACTTC. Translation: CASSLGGGRGTQYF.

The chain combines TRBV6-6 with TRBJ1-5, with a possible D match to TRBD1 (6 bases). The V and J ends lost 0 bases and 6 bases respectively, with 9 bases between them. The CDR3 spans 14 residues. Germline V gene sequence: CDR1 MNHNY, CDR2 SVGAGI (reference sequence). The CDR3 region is CASSYSTGSQPQHF. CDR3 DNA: TGTGCCAGCAGTTACTCAACAGGGAGTCAGCCCCAGCATTTT.

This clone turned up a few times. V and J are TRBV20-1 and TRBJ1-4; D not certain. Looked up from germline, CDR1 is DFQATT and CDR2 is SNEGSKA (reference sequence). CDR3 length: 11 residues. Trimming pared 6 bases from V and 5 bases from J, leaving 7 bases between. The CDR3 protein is CSARANEKLFF. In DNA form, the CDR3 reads TGCAGTGCCCGGGCCAATGAAAAACTGTTTTTT.

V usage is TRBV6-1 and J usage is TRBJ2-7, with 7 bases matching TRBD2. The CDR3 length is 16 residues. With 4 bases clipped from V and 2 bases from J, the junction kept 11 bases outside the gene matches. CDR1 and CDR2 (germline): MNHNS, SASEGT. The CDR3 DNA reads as TGTGCCAGCAGTGGGGGAGGGGCGTCTATAACCTACGAGCAGTACTTC. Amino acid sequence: CASSGGGASITYEQYF.

The CDR3 is CAWRIKGSAQPQHF. CDR3 DNA: TGTGCCTGGAGGATTAAAGGATCAGCTCAGCCCCAGCATTTT. The V gene is TRBV30, the J gene TRBJ1-5; D is uncertain. Per germline, CDR1 GTSNPN and CDR2 SVGIG (reference sequence). This CDR3 is built from 14 residues. The V gene lost 3 bases and the J gene lost 6 bases, with 15 bases spanning the gap.

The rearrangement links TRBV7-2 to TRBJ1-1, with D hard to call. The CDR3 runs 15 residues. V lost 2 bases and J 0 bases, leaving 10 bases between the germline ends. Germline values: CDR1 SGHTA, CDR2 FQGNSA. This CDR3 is CASSLTPNMNTEAFF. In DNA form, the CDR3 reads TGTGCCAGCAGCTTAACCCCGAACATGAACACTGAAGCTTTCTTT.

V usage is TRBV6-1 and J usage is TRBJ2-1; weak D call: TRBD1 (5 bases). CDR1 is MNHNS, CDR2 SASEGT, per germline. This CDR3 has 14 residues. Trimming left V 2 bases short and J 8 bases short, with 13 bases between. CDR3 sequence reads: CASSELGRAHEQFF. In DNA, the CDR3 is TGTGCCAGCAGTGAATTGGGCAGGGCCCATGAGCAGTTCTTC.

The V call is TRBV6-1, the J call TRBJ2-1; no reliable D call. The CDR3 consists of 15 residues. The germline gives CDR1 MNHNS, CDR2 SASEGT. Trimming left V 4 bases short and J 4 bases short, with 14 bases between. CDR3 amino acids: CASSVAVSRYNEQFF. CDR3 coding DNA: TGTGCCAGCAGTGTGGCTGTTTCGAGGTACAATGAGCAGTTCTTC.

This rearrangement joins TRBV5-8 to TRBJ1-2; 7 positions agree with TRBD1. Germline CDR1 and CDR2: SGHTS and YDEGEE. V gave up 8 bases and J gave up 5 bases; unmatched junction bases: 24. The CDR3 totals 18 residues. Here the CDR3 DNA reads TGTGCCAGGTGGGGCCAGCAGCAACCCAGGGACAGTTATTATGGCTACACCTTC. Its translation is CARWGQQQPRDSYYGYTF.

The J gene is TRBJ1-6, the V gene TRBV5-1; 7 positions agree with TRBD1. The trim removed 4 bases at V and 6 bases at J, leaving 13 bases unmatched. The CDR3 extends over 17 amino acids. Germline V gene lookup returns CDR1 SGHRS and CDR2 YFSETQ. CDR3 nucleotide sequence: TGCGCCAGCAGCCGCCACTCTACGGGACAGCTTAATTCACCCCTCCACTTT. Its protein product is CASSRHSTGQLNSPLHF.

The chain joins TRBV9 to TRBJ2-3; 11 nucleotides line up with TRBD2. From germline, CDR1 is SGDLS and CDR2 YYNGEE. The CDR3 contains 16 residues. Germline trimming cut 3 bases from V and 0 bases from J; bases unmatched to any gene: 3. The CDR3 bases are TGTGCCAGCAGCGGACTAGCGGGACATAGCACAGATACGCAGTATTTT. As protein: CASSGLAGHSTDTQYF.

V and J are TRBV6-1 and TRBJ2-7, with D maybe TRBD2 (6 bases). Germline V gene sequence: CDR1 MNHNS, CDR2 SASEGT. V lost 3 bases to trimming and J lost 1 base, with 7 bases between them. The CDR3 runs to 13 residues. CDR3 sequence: CASSEGLSYEQYF. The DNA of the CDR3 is TGTGCCAGCAGTGAGGGACTGTCCTACGAGCAGTACTTC.

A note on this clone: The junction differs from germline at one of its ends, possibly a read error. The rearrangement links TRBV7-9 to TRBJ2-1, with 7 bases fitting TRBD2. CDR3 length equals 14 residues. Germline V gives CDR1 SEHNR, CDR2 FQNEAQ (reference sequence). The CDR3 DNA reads TGCAAGTCCACGGGAGGCATAAGTGACAATGAGCAGTTCTTC. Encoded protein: CKSTGGISDNEQFF.

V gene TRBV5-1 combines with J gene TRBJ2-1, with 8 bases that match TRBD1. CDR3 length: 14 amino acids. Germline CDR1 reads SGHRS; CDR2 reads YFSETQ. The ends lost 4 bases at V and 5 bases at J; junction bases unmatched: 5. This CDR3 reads CASSTRGRNNEQFF. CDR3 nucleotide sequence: TGCGCCAGCAGCACCAGGGGGCGGAACAATGAGCAGTTCTTC. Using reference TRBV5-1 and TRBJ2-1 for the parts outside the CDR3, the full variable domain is KAGVTQTPRYLIKTRGQQVTLSCSPISGHRSVSWYQQTPGQGLQFLFEYFSETQRNKGNFPGRFSGRQFSNSRSEMNVSTLELGDSALYLCASSTRGRNNEQFFGPGTRLTVL.

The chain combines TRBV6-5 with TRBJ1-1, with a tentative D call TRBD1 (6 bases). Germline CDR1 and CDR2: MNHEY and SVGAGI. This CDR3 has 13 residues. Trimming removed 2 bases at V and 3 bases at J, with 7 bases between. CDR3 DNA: TGTGCCAGCAGTTACAGGGGGTACACTGAAGCTTTCTTT. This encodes CASSYRGYTEAFF.

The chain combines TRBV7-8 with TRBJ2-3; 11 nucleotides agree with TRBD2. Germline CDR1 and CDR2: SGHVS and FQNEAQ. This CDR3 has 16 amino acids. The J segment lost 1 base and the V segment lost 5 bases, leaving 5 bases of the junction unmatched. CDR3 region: CASSPLAGGGTDTQYF. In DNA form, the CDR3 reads TGTGCCAGCAGCCCTTTAGCGGGAGGGGGCACAGATACGCAGTATTTT.